This TCR beta chain stems from a study of shared clonotypes between healthy human individuals. Regarding the study as a whole: Naive subsets generally exceeded memory subsets in estimated richness. It was the few donors that limited the genetic and exposure-history diversity represented.

There were no recent acute infections or vaccinations among the donors, who were healthy HIV-negative adults. CD45RA-negative memory and CD45RA+ naive subsets were split from the CD4+ cells. A remark on this clone: What it binds is unknown.

Data came from immunoSEQ multiplex PCR; TCRdb stores just in-frame clones and leaves some out. The table lists 850,000 to 1,200,000 clones, around 76% of them singletons. The CDR3 contains 15 residues. The germline CDR1 and CDR2 sequences are SGHDT and YYEEEE. With 6 bases removed from V and 7 bases from J, the gap between germline ends came to 23 bases. The rearrangement uses TRBV5-6 and TRBJ2-7; tentative D call: TRBD2 (6 bases). This TCR derives from a man younger than 35 in good health. Sequenced material: memory CD4+ T cells sorted from blood. Stated subset: CD45RA-negative fraction. The CDR3 reads CASIPFGRAMGEQYF. The CDR3 nucleotides read TGTGCCAGCATTCCCTTCGGGAGAGCCATGGGGGAGCAGTACTTC.